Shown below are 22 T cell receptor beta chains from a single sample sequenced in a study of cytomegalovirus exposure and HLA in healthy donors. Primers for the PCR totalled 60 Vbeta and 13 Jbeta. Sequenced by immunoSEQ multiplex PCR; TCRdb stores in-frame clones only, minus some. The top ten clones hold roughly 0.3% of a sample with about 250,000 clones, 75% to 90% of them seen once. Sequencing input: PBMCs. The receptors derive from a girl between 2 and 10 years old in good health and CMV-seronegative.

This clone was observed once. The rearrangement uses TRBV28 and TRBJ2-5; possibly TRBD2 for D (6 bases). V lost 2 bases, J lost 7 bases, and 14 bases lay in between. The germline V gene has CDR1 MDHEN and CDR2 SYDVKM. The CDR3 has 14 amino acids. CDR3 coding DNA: TGTGCCAGCAGTTTACTCGGGAGAGCGGTGACCCAGTACTTC. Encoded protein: CASSLLGRAVTQYF.

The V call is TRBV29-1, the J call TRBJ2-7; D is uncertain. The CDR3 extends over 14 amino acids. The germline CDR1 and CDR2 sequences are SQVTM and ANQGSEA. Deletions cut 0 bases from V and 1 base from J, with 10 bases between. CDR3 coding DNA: TGCAGCGTTGAAGATAAGAGCGCTTCCTACGAGCAGTACTTC. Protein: CSVEDKSASYEQYF.

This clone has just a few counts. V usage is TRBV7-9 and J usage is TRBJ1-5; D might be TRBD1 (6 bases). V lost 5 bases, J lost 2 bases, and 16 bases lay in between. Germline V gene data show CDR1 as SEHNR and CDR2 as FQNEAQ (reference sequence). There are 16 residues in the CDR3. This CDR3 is CASSAATGSGNQPQHF. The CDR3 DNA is TGTGCCAGCAGCGCAGCAACAGGGTCGGGCAATCAGCCCCAGCATTTT.

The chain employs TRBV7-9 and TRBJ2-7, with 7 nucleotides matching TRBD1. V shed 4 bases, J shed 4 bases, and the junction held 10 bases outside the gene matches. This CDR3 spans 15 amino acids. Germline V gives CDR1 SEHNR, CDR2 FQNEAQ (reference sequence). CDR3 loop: CASSSKGGAGYEQYF. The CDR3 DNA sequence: TGTGCCAGCAGCTCTAAAGGGGGCGCTGGGTACGAGCAGTACTTC.

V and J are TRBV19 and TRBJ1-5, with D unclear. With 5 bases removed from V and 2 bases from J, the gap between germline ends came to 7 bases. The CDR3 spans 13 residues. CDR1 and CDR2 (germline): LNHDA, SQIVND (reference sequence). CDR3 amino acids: CASSWAGNQPQHF. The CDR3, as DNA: TGTGCCAGTAGTTGGGCAGGCAATCAGCCCCAGCATTTT.

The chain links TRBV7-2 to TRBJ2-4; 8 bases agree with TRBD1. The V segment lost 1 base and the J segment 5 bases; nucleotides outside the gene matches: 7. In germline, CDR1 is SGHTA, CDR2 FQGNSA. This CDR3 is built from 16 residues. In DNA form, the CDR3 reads TGTGCCAGCAGCTTAGTTGCAGGGGGCGTCCAAAACATTCAGTACTTC. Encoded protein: CASSLVAGGVQNIQYF. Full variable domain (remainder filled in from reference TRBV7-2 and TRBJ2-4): GAGVSQSPSNKVTEKGKDVELRCDPISGHTALYWYRQSLGQGLEFLIYFQGNSAPDKSGLPSDRFSAERTGGSVSTLTIQRTQQEDSAVYLCASSLVAGGVQNIQYFGAGTRLSVL.

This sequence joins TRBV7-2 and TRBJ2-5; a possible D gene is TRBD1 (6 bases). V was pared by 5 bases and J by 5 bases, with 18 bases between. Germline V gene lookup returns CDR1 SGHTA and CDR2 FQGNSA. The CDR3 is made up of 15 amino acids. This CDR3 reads CASSPGTPDWETQYF. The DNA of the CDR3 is TGTGCCAGCAGCCCCGGGACACCGGATTGGGAGACCCAGTACTTC.

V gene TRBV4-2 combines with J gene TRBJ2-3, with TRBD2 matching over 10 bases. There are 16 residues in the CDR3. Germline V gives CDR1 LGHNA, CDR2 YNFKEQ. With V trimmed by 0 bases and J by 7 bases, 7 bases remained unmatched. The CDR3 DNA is TGTGCCAGCAGCCAAGACGCTAGCGGGAGTTTATATACGCAGTATTTT. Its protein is CASSQDASGSLYTQYF.

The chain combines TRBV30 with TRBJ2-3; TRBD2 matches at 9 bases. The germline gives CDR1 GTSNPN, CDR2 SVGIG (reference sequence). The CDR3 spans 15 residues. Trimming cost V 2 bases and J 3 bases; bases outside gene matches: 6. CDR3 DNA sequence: TGTGCCTGGAGTCGGGTAGCGGGGGTAACAGATACGCAGTATTTT. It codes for CAWSRVAGVTDTQYF. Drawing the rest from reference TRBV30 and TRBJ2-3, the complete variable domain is SQTIHQWPATLVQPVGSPLSLECTVEGTSNPNLYWYRQAAGRGLQLLFYSVGIGQISSEVPQNLSASRPQDRQFILSSKKLLLSDSGFYLCAWSRVAGVTDTQYFGPGTRLTVL.

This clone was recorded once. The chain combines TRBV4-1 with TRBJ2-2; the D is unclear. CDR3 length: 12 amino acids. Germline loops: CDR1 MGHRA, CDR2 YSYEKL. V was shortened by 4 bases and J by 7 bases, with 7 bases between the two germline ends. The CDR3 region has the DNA TGCGCCAGCAGCCCCCGAGACGGGGAGCTGTTTTTT. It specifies CASSPRDGELFF.

The CDR3 nucleotides read TGTGCCAGCAGTCCCCGGGACACCGAATACAATGAGCAGTTCTTC. It encodes CASSPRDTEYNEQFF. V usage is TRBV28 and J usage is TRBJ2-1; D may be TRBD1 (6 bases). The V and J ends lost 5 bases and 4 bases respectively, with 15 bases between them. Germline values: CDR1 MDHEN, CDR2 SYDVKM. The CDR3 length is 15 residues.

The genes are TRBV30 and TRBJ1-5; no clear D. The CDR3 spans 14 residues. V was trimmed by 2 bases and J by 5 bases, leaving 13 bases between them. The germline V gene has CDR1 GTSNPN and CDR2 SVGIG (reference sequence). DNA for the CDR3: TGTGCCTGGAGTTCTCTTGGGCCAGATCAGCCCCAGCATTTT. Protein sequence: CAWSSLGPDQPQHF.

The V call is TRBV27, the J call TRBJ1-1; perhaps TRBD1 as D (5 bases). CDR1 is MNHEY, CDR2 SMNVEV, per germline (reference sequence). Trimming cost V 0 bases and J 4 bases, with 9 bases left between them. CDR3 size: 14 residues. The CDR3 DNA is TGTGCCAGCAGTTTATCCGGGGGGATCACTGAAGCTTTCTTT. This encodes CASSLSGGITEAFF.

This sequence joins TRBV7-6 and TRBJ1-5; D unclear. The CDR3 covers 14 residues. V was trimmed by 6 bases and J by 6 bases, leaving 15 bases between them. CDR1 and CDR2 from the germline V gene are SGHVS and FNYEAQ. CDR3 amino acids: CASSETWRSQPQHF. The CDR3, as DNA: TGTGCCAGCAGTGAAACTTGGCGGAGTCAGCCCCAGCATTTT.

CDR3 in DNA: TGTGCCAGCAGCTTATTCGGGGGGCCCAATGAGCAGTTCTTC. Translation gives CASSLFGGPNEQFF. The V gene is TRBV7-3, the J gene TRBJ2-1, with a weak D call TRBD2 (7 bases). Germline values: CDR1 SGHTA, CDR2 FQGTGA. Trimming left V 2 bases short and J 6 bases short, with 11 bases between. The CDR3 is 14 residues long.

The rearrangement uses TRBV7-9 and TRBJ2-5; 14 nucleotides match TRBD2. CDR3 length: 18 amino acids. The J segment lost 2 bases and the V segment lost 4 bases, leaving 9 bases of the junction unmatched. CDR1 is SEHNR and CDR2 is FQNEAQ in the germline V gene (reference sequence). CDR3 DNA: TGTGCCAGCAGCTCCACCGGGACTAGCGGGGGCTTACAAGAGACCCAGTACTTC. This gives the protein CASSSTGTSGGLQETQYF.

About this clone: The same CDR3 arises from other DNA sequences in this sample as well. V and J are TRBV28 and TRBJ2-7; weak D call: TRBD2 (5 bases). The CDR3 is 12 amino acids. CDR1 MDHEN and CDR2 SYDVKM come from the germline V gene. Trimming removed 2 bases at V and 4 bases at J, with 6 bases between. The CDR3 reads CASSLEGYEQYF. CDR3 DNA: TGTGCCAGCAGTTTAGAGGGTTACGAGCAGTACTTC.

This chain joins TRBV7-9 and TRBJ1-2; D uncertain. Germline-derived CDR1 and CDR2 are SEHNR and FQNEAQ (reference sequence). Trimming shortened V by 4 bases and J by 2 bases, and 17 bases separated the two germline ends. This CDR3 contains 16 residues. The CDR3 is CASSSHLTDTNYGYTF. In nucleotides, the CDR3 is TGTGCCAGCAGCTCCCACCTTACAGACACCAACTATGGCTACACCTTC. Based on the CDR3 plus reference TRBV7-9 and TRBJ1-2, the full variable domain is DTGVSQNPRHKITKRGQNVTFRCDPISEHNRLYWYRQTLGQGPEFLTYFQNEAQLEKSRLLSDRFSAERPKGSFSTLEIQRTEQGDSAMYLCASSSHLTDTNYGYTFGSGTRLTVV.

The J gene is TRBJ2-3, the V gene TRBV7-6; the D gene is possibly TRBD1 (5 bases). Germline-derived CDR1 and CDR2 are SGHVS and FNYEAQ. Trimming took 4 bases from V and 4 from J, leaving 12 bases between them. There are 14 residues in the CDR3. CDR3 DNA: TGTGCCAGCAGCTCCTTAGGGGTCGCAGATACGCAGTATTTT. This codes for CASSSLGVADTQYF.

CDR3 residues: CASSLPDSVSYEQYF. DNA of the CDR3: TGTGCCAGCAGCCTTCCGGACAGCGTCTCCTACGAGCAGTACTTC. V gene TRBV7-9 combines with J gene TRBJ2-7; D may be TRBD1 (6 bases). Germline V gives CDR1 SEHNR, CDR2 FQNEAQ (reference sequence). CDR3 length equals 15 residues. Trimming cost V 5 bases and J 0 bases, with 14 bases left between them.

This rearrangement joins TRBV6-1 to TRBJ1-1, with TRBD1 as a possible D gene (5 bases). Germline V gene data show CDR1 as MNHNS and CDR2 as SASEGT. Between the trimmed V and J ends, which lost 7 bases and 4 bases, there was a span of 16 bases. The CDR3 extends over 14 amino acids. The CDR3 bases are TGTGCCAGCAACCAAAGGTCCGGGGGCACTGAAGCTTTCTTT. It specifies CASNQRSGGTEAFF.

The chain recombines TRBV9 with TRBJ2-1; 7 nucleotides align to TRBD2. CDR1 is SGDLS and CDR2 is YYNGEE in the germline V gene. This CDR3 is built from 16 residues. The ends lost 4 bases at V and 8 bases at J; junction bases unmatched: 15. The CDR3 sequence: CASSPTAILASDEQFF. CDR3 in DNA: TGTGCCAGCAGCCCGACCGCGATACTAGCGTCCGATGAGCAGTTCTTC.